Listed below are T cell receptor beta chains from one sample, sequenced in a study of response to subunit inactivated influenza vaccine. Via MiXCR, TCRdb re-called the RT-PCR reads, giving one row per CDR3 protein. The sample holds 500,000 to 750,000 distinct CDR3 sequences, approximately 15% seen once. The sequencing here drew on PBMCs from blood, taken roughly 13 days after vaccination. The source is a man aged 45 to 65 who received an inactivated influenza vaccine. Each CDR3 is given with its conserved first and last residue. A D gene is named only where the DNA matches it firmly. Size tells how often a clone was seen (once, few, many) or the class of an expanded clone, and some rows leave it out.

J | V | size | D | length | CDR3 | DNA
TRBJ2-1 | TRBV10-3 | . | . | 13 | CAISEEMDNEQFF | TGTGCCATCAGTGAGGAGATGGATAATGAGCAGTTCTTC
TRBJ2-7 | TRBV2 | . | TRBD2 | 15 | CASSEGTSGIYEQYF | TGTGCCAGCAGTGAAGGGACTAGCGGGATTTACGAGCAGTACTTC
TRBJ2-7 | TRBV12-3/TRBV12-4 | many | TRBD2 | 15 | CASSPGLAGGHEQYF | TGTGCCAGCAGTCCGGGACTAGCGGGAGGCCACGAGCAGTACTTC
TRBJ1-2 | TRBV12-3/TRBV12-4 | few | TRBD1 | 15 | CASSLSRQGKGGYTF | TGTGCCAGCAGTTTATCGAGACAGGGGAAGGGTGGCTACACCTTC
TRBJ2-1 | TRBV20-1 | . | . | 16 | CSARDLDPARYNEQFF | TGCAGTGCTAGAGACTTAGACCCGGCCCGGTACAATGAGCAGTTCTTC
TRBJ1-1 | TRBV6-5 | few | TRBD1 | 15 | CASSYGARGLTEAFF | TGTGCCAGCAGTTACGGGGCCAGGGGGTTGACTGAAGCTTTCTTT
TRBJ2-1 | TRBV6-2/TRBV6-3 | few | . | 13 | CASSYSLAHEQFF | TGTGCCAGCAGTTATTCACTAGCCCATGAGCAGTTCTTC
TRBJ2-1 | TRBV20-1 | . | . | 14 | CSARAGGLYNEQFF | TGCAGTGCTAGAGCGGGGGGCCTGTACAATGAGCAGTTCTTC
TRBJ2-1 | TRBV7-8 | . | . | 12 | CASSLDPDEQFF | TGTGCCAGCAGCTTAGACCCCGACGAGCAGTTCTTC
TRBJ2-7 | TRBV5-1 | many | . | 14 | CASSLAPGSYEQYF | TGCGCCAGCAGCTTGGCGCCAGGGTCCTACGAGCAGTACTTC
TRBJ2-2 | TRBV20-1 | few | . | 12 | CSASVQGGELFF | TGCAGTGCTAGTGTTCAGGGGGGGGAGCTGTTTTTT